This T cell receptor (beta chain) was retrieved from a study of early T cells in non-severe SARS-CoV-2 infection. Looking at the study overall: Sequencing targeted bulk RNA from unsorted whole blood, leaving chains unpaired.

This CDR3 spans 15 amino acids. Germline lookup yields CDR1 SEHNR and CDR2 FQNEAQ (reference sequence). The V and J ends lost 7 bases and 1 base, in that order; junction bases with no gene match: 9. As concerns this clonotype: Its cognate antigen is unknown.

Unique molecular identifiers were added to individual cDNA molecules. Via MiXCR, TCRdb re-called the 5' RACE reads, giving one row per CDR3 protein. The table has over 45,000 distinct CDR3 sequences, about 14% seen once. General study results and limits: The VDJdb matching leaned toward anti-spike CD8 responses and overlooked private and CD4 specificities.

Here the sequenced sample was whole blood, taken at baseline. The rearrangement joins TRBV7-9 to TRBJ1-1; 7 bases are shared with TRBD1. The receptor was derived from an adult who was a healthcare worker with PCR-confirmed SARS-CoV-2 infection or an uninfected control (not recorded which). CDR3 coding DNA: TGTGCCAGCAAGCGAGGGGGACAGAAGAACACTGAAGCTTTCTTT. It specifies CASKRGGQKNTEAFF.